This TCR beta chain stems from a study of post-analysis software for immune sequencing data. General observations from the study: TRBV5-6, TRBV5-1 and TRBV20-1 belonged to a set of a handful of TRBV segments that were more frequent in patients than controls.

Unique molecular identifiers were present in the TCR beta cDNA libraries. MiXCR was run by TCRdb on the PCR reads, yielding one entry per CDR3 protein. The sample carries hundreds of thousands of distinct CDR3 sequences, just under 30% recorded once. V trimming: 7 bases; J trimming: 7 bases; junction bases outside the gene matches: 8. Looked up from germline, CDR1 is ENHRY and CDR2 is SYGVKD. The CDR3 has 14 residues. About this clonotype itself: Its antigen is unidentified.

V usage is TRBV10-3 and J usage is TRBJ2-5; 11 positions agree with TRBD1. The sequence came from a girl aged 5-17 years with multiple sclerosis. Sequenced: blood. CDR3 protein: CAIKDRGRGATQYF. DNA of the CDR3: TGTGCCATCAAGGACAGGGGGCGTGGGGCGACCCAGTACTTC.